Following are 31 T cell receptor beta chains from one sample sequenced in a study of blood T cell repertoires in COVID-19. TCRdb's copy holds only in-frame clones and misses some; the assay was immunoSEQ multiplex PCR. The sample comprises under 250,000 clones, around 81% of which are singletons, and 3.5% to 5.5% rests with the top ten. Sequencing was carried out using PBMCs or T cells enriched from blood (not recorded which). These receptors originate from a young man with acute COVID-19.

This chain connects TRBV15 to TRBJ1-1, with D tentatively TRBD1 (6 bases). Germline-derived CDR1 and CDR2 are LNHNV and YYDKDF (reference sequence). Trimming cost V 3 bases and J 4 bases, with 12 bases left between them. The CDR3 has 14 residues. DNA for the CDR3: TGTGCCACCAGCAGGGGGGGGCTGGGCACTGAAGCTTTCTTT. Its protein is CATSRGGLGTEAFF.

The chain carries TRBV11-2 and TRBJ1-3; TRBD1 agrees at 7 bases. Per the germline V gene, CDR1 is SGHAT and CDR2 is FQNNGV. Trimming took 5 bases from V and 8 from J; bases not matched to a gene: 6. The length of the CDR3 is 13 residues. CDR3 sequence (DNA): TGTGCCAGCAGCGCAACAGGGGAGTACACCATATATTTT. It yields the protein CASSATGEYTIYF.

In nucleotides, the CDR3 is TGTGCCAGTAGTGACGTGGGGGGTCAGCCCCAGCATTTT. Amino acid sequence: CASSDVGGQPQHF. V gene TRBV19 combines with J gene TRBJ1-5, with D perhaps matching TRBD1 (5 bases). The CDR3 is 13 residues long. Germline CDR1 reads LNHDA; CDR2 reads SQIVND (reference sequence). Trimming took 5 bases from V and 6 from J, leaving 11 bases between them.

This clone was seen repeatedly, ten times or more. The V and J genes are TRBV29-1 and TRBJ2-7, with D possibly matching TRBD2 (6 bases). Germline V gene lookup returns CDR1 SQVTM and CDR2 ANQGSEA. Trimming shortened V by 4 bases and J by 6 bases, and 10 bases separated the two germline ends. The CDR3 is made up of 11 amino acids. CDR3 bases: TGCAGCGTTGTTAAGGGAGGCGAGCAGTACTTC. Residues: CSVVKGGEQYF.

The rearrangement joins TRBV2 to TRBJ2-7, with a tentative D call TRBD1 (5 bases). V dropped 5 bases and J dropped 6 bases, with 11 bases sitting between them. The CDR3 has 12 residues. Germline-derived CDR1 and CDR2 are SNHLY and FYNNEI. This chain's CDR3 is CASSWTQGEQYF. In DNA form, the CDR3 reads TGTGCCAGCAGTTGGACCCAGGGCGAGCAGTACTTC. Full variable domain (outside the CDR3, taken from reference TRBV2 and TRBJ2-7): EPEVTQTPSHQVTQMGQEVILRCVPISNHLYFYWYRQILGQKVEFLVSFYNNEISEKSEIFDDQFSVERPDGSNFTLKIRSTKLEDSAMYFCASSWTQGEQYFGPGTRLTVT.

V usage is TRBV4-1 and J usage is TRBJ1-6; TRBD1 is a possible D gene (5 bases). This CDR3 comprises 15 residues. CDR1 and CDR2 (germline): MGHRA, YSYEKL. Trimming removed 1 base from V and 4 bases from J, with 8 bases in between. CDR3 DNA sequence: TGCGCCAGCAGCCAAGGGGACTTTTATAATTCACCCCTCCACTTT. Amino acids: CASSQGDFYNSPLHF.

The DNA of the CDR3 is TGTGCCAGTAGTATCGGGGGTTTACCCCTCCACTTT. Translating gives CASSIGGLPLHF. The chain recombines TRBV19 with TRBJ1-6, with TRBD1 as a possible D gene (5 bases). Deletions cut 3 bases from V and 12 bases from J, with 9 bases between. CDR3 length equals 12 residues. Germline loops: CDR1 LNHDA, CDR2 SQIVND (reference sequence).

This clone was detected once. V and J are TRBV27 and TRBJ1-4; 7 nucleotides line up with TRBD1. This CDR3 spans 13 amino acids. Germline V gene data show CDR1 as MNHEY and CDR2 as SMNVEV (reference sequence). Trimming took 2 bases from V and 8 from J; bases not matched to a gene: 2. The CDR3 reads CASSLRGQEKLFF. In nucleotides, the CDR3 is TGTGCCAGCAGTTTAAGGGGACAGGAAAAACTGTTTTTT.

This clone was seen a few times. This chain joins TRBV6-1 and TRBJ2-1, with TRBD1 as a possible D gene (6 bases). Germline assignment: CDR1 MNHNS and CDR2 SASEGT. This CDR3 is 14 amino acids long. V lost 3 bases, J lost 10 bases, and 16 bases lay in between. The CDR3 sequence: CASSDRAGVREQFF. In nucleotides, the CDR3 is TGTGCCAGCAGTGATCGTGCAGGGGTTCGGGAGCAGTTCTTC.

This clone was observed a handful of times. The CDR3 DNA sequence: TGCGCCAGCAGCATTCAGGGGAACACTGAAGCTTTCTTT. It is translated as CASSIQGNTEAFF. This rearrangement joins TRBV5-1 to TRBJ1-1, with D possibly TRBD1 on 5 matching bases. Between the trimmed V and J ends, which lost 4 bases and 1 base, there was a span of 8 bases. Germline V lookup: CDR1 SGHRS, CDR2 YFSETQ. The CDR3 consists of 13 residues.

The chain recombines TRBV10-3 with TRBJ1-1; TRBD1 matches at 8 bases. V lost 4 bases to trimming and J lost 2 bases; unmatched junction nucleotides: 3. In germline, CDR1 is ENHRY, CDR2 SYGVKD. The CDR3 sequence is 14 residues long. This CDR3 reads CAISGQGINTEAFF. The CDR3 DNA sequence: TGTGCCATCAGTGGACAGGGGATCAACACTGAAGCTTTCTTT.

The V gene is TRBV9, the J gene TRBJ2-3; the D gene is possibly TRBD2 (6 bases). From germline, CDR1 is SGDLS and CDR2 YYNGEE. The germline V and J ends were trimmed by 4 bases and 0 bases, with 18 bases remaining between them. This CDR3 is built from 17 residues. DNA for the CDR3: TGTGCCAGCAGCCAAGCCAGTGGGGGGTTTAGCACAGATACGCAGTATTTT. This encodes CASSQASGGFSTDTQYF.

This clone has only a few counts. V and J are TRBV12-3 or TRBV12-4 and TRBJ2-1; 8 bases are a match to TRBD1. The CDR3 is made up of 13 amino acids. V was pared by 8 bases and J by 6 bases, with 6 bases of the junction left unmatched. The CDR3 sequence is CASGQGRGNEQFF. The DNA of the CDR3 is TGTGCCAGCGGACAGGGTAGGGGCAATGAGCAGTTCTTC.

This sequence joins TRBV7-9 and TRBJ2-3; TRBD1 might be the D (6 bases). The CDR3 spans 14 residues. Trimming shortened V by 5 bases and J by 9 bases, and 18 bases separated the two germline ends. Per germline, CDR1 SEHNR and CDR2 FQNEAQ (reference sequence). Here the CDR3 DNA reads TGTGCCAGCAGCCCGGGTGTAAACAGGGACACGCAGTATTTT. This sequence encodes CASSPGVNRDTQYF. The entire variable domain, with the rest obtained from reference TRBV7-9 and TRBJ2-3, is as follows: DTGVSQNPRHKITKRGQNVTFRCDPISEHNRLYWYRQTLGQGPEFLTYFQNEAQLEKSRLLSDRFSAERPKGSFSTLEIQRTEQGDSAMYLCASSPGVNRDTQYFGPGTRLTVL.

The chain links TRBV6-5 to TRBJ2-1; 10 bases line up with TRBD2. Germline CDR1 MNHEY, CDR2 SVGAGI. With V trimmed by 6 bases and J by 3 bases, 5 bases remained unmatched. The CDR3 spans 15 residues. DNA of the CDR3: TGTGCCAGCAGACGTAGCGGGGGGAACTACAATGAGCAGTTCTTC. Its protein product is CASRRSGGNYNEQFF.

The chain links TRBV7-9 to TRBJ1-2; maybe TRBD1 (6 bases). V shed 4 bases and J shed 5 bases, with 14 bases lying between them. The CDR3 sequence is 14 residues long. The V gene's germline CDR1 is SEHNR and CDR2 FQNEAQ (reference sequence). This CDR3 reads CASSSDRLGYGYTF. The CDR3 region has the DNA TGTGCCAGCAGCTCAGACAGGCTAGGGTATGGCTACACCTTC.

The chain has TRBV7-9 and TRBJ1-4; a weak D match, TRBD1 (5 bases). Germline V gene data show CDR1 as SEHNR and CDR2 as FQNEAQ (reference sequence). The CDR3 loop spans 12 amino acids. Trimming left V 5 bases short and J 8 bases short, with 9 bases between. The CDR3 DNA reads as TGTGCCAGCAGCCAGGGAAGCGAAAAACTGTTTTTT. This codes for CASSQGSEKLFF.

The V gene is TRBV7-9, the J gene TRBJ1-6; TRBD1 agrees at 7 bases. CDR1 is SEHNR and CDR2 is FQNEAQ in the germline V gene (reference sequence). The CDR3 runs to 15 residues. J lost 8 bases, V lost 5 bases, and 9 bases had no gene match. The DNA of the CDR3 is TGTGCCAGCAGCCCGGCGACAGGGACGTATTCACCCCTCCACTTT. Translated: CASSPATGTYSPLHF.

This rearrangement joins TRBV6-4 to TRBJ1-2; 7 bases are shared with TRBD1. CDR1 MRHNA and CDR2 SNTAGT come from the germline V gene. CDR3 size: 12 residues. With V trimmed by 9 bases and J by 6 bases, 7 bases remained unmatched. DNA of the CDR3: TGTGCCAGTGACAGGGCCGGGGATGGCTACACCTTC. It yields the protein CASDRAGDGYTF.

The chain has TRBV11-2 and TRBJ2-7; perhaps TRBD2 as D (5 bases). This CDR3 has 15 amino acids. V was trimmed by 4 bases and J by 7 bases, leaving 20 bases between them. Germline CDR1 reads SGHAT; CDR2 reads FQNNGV. DNA for the CDR3: TGTGCCAGCAGCTCGGTGGCGTCCGGGGTTGGAGAGCAGTACTTC. Its translation: CASSSVASGVGEQYF.

The chain uses TRBV5-1 and TRBJ2-2; TRBD1 might be the D (6 bases). Germline loops: CDR1 SGHRS, CDR2 YFSETQ. Trimming pared 5 bases from V and 6 bases from J, leaving 17 bases between. CDR3 length equals 15 residues. The CDR3 DNA sequence: TGCGCCAGCAGTAATCAGGGGTTTAGGGCCGGGGAGCTGTTTTTT. Protein sequence: CASSNQGFRAGELFF.

The V call is TRBV28, the J call TRBJ2-3, with 8 bases aligning to TRBD2. V was pared by 3 bases and J by 0 bases, with 5 bases of the junction left unmatched. Germline loops: CDR1 MDHEN, CDR2 SYDVKM. The CDR3 extends over 16 amino acids. The CDR3 protein is CASSLASGFSTDTQYF. The CDR3 DNA follows: TGTGCCAGCAGTTTGGCTAGCGGGTTTAGCACAGATACGCAGTATTTT.

This clone was seen a single time. The V call is TRBV5-1, the J call TRBJ1-1, with TRBD1 matching 9 bases. The germline V gene encodes CDR1 SGHRS and CDR2 YFSETQ. Germline trimming cut 0 bases from V and 1 base from J; bases unmatched to any gene: 10. The CDR3 is 18 residues long. The CDR3 nucleotides read TGCGCCAGCAGCTTGGCAGCTAACAGGGGGCGCCGGAACACTGAAGCTTTCTTT. It translates to CASSLAANRGRRNTEAFF.

This chain links TRBV5-4 with TRBJ1-2; 11 bases line up with TRBD1. The CDR3 runs to 16 residues. Germline CDR1 is SGHNT and CDR2 is YYREEE (reference sequence). V shed 2 bases and J 6 bases; nucleotides not matched to a gene: 9. DNA of the CDR3: TGTGCCAGCAGCTTAAGTTGGGACAGGGGGATGGATGGCTACACCTTC. Translating gives CASSLSWDRGMDGYTF. Together with reference TRBV5-4 and TRBJ1-2, the CDR3 gives the full variable domain: ETGVTQSPTHLIKTRGQQVTLRCSSQSGHNTVSWYQQALGQGPQFIFQYYREEENGRGNFPPRFSGLQFPNYSSELNVNALELDDSALYLCASSLSWDRGMDGYTFGSGTRLTVV.

The chain joins TRBV2 to TRBJ2-7, with 8 bases lining up with TRBD1. Germline V gives CDR1 SNHLY, CDR2 FYNNEI. This CDR3 is built from 15 residues. J lost 6 bases, V lost 5 bases, and 12 bases had no gene match. The CDR3 DNA is TGTGCCAGCAGTTTTCAGGGGGCGCTTTCAGGCGAGCAGTACTTC. This sequence encodes CASSFQGALSGEQYF.

The chain links TRBV7-3 to TRBJ2-5, with D possibly being TRBD1 (6 bases). Germline V lookup: CDR1 SGHTA, CDR2 FQGTGA. The CDR3 has 15 amino acids. V lost 5 bases to trimming and J lost 2 bases, with 15 bases between them. The CDR3 DNA sequence: TGTGCCAGCAGCCTAGGGACAAGATATCAAGAGACCCAGTACTTC. Translation gives CASSLGTRYQETQYF.

V usage is TRBV11-2 and J usage is TRBJ2-5; D perhaps matches TRBD1 (6 bases). Looked up from germline, CDR1 is SGHAT and CDR2 is FQNNGV. The length of the CDR3 is 15 residues. V lost 3 bases to trimming and J lost 2 bases, with 13 bases between them. CDR3 DNA sequence: TGTGCCAGCAGCTTTGGGACAAGCACGCAAGAGACCCAGTACTTC. This translates into CASSFGTSTQETQYF.

The chain has TRBV27 and TRBJ1-1; possibly TRBD1 for D (5 bases). The CDR3 totals 14 residues. CDR1 is MNHEY and CDR2 is SMNVEV in the germline V gene (reference sequence). Trimming removed 6 bases at V and 3 bases at J, with 14 bases between. CDR3: CASRTLGGDTEAFF. The CDR3 DNA reads as TGTGCCAGCAGAACCTTGGGAGGGGACACTGAAGCTTTCTTT.

The rearrangement uses TRBV7-6 and TRBJ1-3; D unclear. The V end lost 5 bases, the J end lost 5 bases, and 19 bases lay between the germline ends. The CDR3 is 16 residues long. Germline values: CDR1 SGHVS, CDR2 FNYEAQ. DNA of the CDR3: TGTGCCAGCAGCCACCTGTGGGAGAAGGCCAGAAACACCATATATTTT. This encodes CASSHLWEKARNTIYF. The variable domain in full, with the rest retrieved from reference TRBV7-6 and TRBJ1-3, is GAGVSQSPRYKVTKRGQDVALRCDPISGHVSLYWYRQALGQGPEFLTYFNYEAQQDKSGLPNDRFSAERPEGSISTLTIQRTEQRDSAMYRCASSHLWEKARNTIYFGEGSWLTVV.

The genes are TRBV5-1 and TRBJ2-2; the match to TRBD1 covers 8 bases. The V segment lost 2 bases and the J segment 2 bases; nucleotides outside the gene matches: 5. CDR1 SGHRS and CDR2 YFSETQ come from the germline V gene. The CDR3 is 16 residues long. CDR3 amino acids: CASSFPGQGNTGELFF. In DNA, the CDR3 is TGCGCCAGCAGCTTTCCCGGACAGGGTAACACCGGGGAGCTGTTTTTT.

The chain employs TRBV5-1 and TRBJ1-4; a possible D gene is TRBD1 (5 bases). Germline CDR1 SGHRS, CDR2 YFSETQ. V lost 4 bases, J lost 15 bases, and 22 bases lay in between. The CDR3 runs 14 residues. This CDR3 is CASSPGGDRGTVFF. In DNA form, the CDR3 reads TGCGCCAGCAGCCCCGGGGGGGACCGAGGTACAGTGTTTTTT.